These 18 T cell receptor beta chains were sequenced from one sample in a study of blood T cell repertoires in COVID-19. Sequencing was performed with immunoSEQ multiplex PCR; in TCRdb, only in-frame clones are kept and a portion is missing. The data contain just over 200,000 clones, 85% to 90% of them singletons. Sequencing input: peripheral blood. The receptor set was obtained from a man older than 75 with acute or convalescent COVID-19.

The rearrangement uses TRBV2 and TRBJ2-5, with TRBD2 as a possible D gene (6 bases). The CDR3 contains 14 residues. Germline V gives CDR1 SNHLY, CDR2 FYNNEI. Trimming cost V 4 bases and J 4 bases, with 13 bases left between them. This CDR3 is CASSASLAVETQYF. The CDR3 region has the DNA TGTGCCAGCAGTGCGTCTTTAGCGGTAGAGACCCAGTACTTC.

The chain employs TRBV19 and TRBJ1-5; D is uncertain. The CDR3 totals 16 residues. Germline loops: CDR1 LNHDA, CDR2 SQIVND (reference sequence). The V and J ends lost 3 bases and 9 bases respectively, with 21 bases between them. The CDR3 protein is CASSISWTASMSPQHF. The CDR3 region has the DNA TGTGCCAGTAGTATCAGTTGGACTGCGAGTATGTCGCCCCAGCATTTT.

V gene TRBV30 combines with J gene TRBJ2-6, with 11 bases fitting TRBD1. The germline V gene encodes CDR1 GTSNPN and CDR2 SVGIG (reference sequence). J gave up 1 base and V 4 bases, and 12 bases lay outside the gene matches. The CDR3 length is 19 residues. DNA of the CDR3: TGTGCCTGGACCCCACTCCGGACAGGGGGCGTTTCTGGGGCCAACGTCCTGACTTTC. This translates into CAWTPLRTGGVSGANVLTF.

The genes are TRBV28 and TRBJ1-2; 7 bases are a match to TRBD1. The germline CDR1 and CDR2 sequences are MDHEN and SYDVKM. V shed 1 base, J shed 7 bases, and the junction held 9 bases outside the gene matches. This CDR3 has 15 residues. The CDR3 loop reads CASSLFRQGTLGYTF. As DNA, the CDR3 is TGTGCCAGCAGTTTATTCCGACAGGGCACCCTTGGCTACACCTTC.

V is TRBV14 and J is TRBJ2-7; 8 positions match TRBD1. CDR1 and CDR2 (germline): SGHDN, FVKESK. Losses at the gene ends were 0 bases for V and 6 bases for J; bases not matched to a gene: 7. There are 15 residues in the CDR3. CDR3 loop: CASSQDGQGSREQYF. The CDR3 coding sequence is TGTGCCAGCAGCCAAGATGGACAGGGAAGCCGCGAGCAGTACTTC.

This clone came up a few times. The chain combines TRBV9 with TRBJ2-5, with TRBD1 as a possible D gene (5 bases). Looked up from germline, CDR1 is SGDLS and CDR2 is YYNGEE. V lost 0 bases, J lost 5 bases, and 11 bases lay in between. This CDR3 has 14 residues. CDR3 in DNA: TGTGCCAGCAGCGTAGAAGGGGTTGGGGAGACCCAGTACTTC. Its translation is CASSVEGVGETQYF.

V usage is TRBV19 and J usage is TRBJ2-1; D possibly corresponds to TRBD1 (5 bases). The CDR3 is 16 residues long. Germline V CDR1 and CDR2: LNHDA, SQIVND (reference sequence). V lost 9 bases, J lost 4 bases, and 22 bases lay in between. The CDR3 spells CASSLWTPPLYNEQFF. The CDR3 DNA sequence: TGTGCCAGCTCCCTCTGGACACCCCCTCTTTACAATGAGCAGTTCTTC.

This chain links TRBV27 with TRBJ2-3; TRBD2 matches at 9 bases. The CDR3 runs 16 residues. Germline CDR1 and CDR2: MNHEY and SMNVEV (reference sequence). Losses at the gene ends were 6 bases for V and 3 bases for J; bases not matched to a gene: 10. The CDR3 loop reads CASSPSGTSLTDTQYF. Here the CDR3 DNA reads TGTGCCAGCAGCCCTAGCGGGACGAGCCTTACAGATACGCAGTATTTT.

Written as DNA, the CDR3 is TGTGCCAGCAGCTTAGGGACAGGGGGCAGGCAGCCCCAGCATTTT. It encodes CASSLGTGGRQPQHF. This rearrangement joins TRBV7-4 to TRBJ1-5, with 11 bases fitting TRBD1. V was pared by 1 base and J by 7 bases, with 3 bases of the junction left unmatched. Germline CDR1 SGHVT, CDR2 SQSDAQ. The length of the CDR3 is 15 residues.

This rearrangement joins TRBV3-1 (or the pseudogene TRBV3-2) to TRBJ2-2, with a tentative D call TRBD2 (6 bases). Germline V CDR1 and CDR2: LGHDT, YNNKEL (reference sequence). The V and J ends lost 9 bases and 7 bases respectively, with 15 bases between them. The CDR3 spans 13 residues. CDR3 sequence: CASRRGTVGELFF. The CDR3 nucleotides are TGTGCCAGTCGCCGGGGGACGGTCGGGGAGCTGTTTTTT.

The chain couples TRBV6-2 or TRBV6-3 to TRBJ2-3; TRBD2 might be the D (5 bases). Germline V gives CDR1 MNHEY, CDR2 SVGEGT. The CDR3 spans 13 residues. The V gene lost 5 bases and the J gene lost 6 bases, with 12 bases spanning the gap. Here the CDR3 DNA reads TGTGCCAGCAGTCCGCGGGCGGAGGATACGCAGTATTTT. Translation: CASSPRAEDTQYF.

DNA for the CDR3: TGCGCCAGCAGCCAATTGTTTGGGAGGGGCTATGGCTACACCTTC. This sequence encodes CASSQLFGRGYGYTF. The chain is built from TRBV4-1 and TRBJ1-2; D is possibly TRBD1 (5 bases). The V and J ends lost 2 bases and 4 bases respectively, with 14 bases between them. Per germline, CDR1 MGHRA and CDR2 YSYEKL. CDR3 length equals 15 residues.

This chain links TRBV7-2 with TRBJ2-7; 7 bases are a match to TRBD2. Per the germline V gene, CDR1 is SGHTA and CDR2 is FQGNSA. The CDR3 runs to 15 residues. J was trimmed by 1 base and V by 1 base; bases with no gene match: 4. CDR3: CASSLGGSGSYEQYV. CDR3 nucleotides: TGTGCCAGCAGCTTAGGCGGGAGTGGGTCCTACGAGCAGTACGTC.

The chain carries TRBV6-1 and TRBJ2-7; no definite D call. The CDR3 is 13 amino acids. The germline CDR1 and CDR2 sequences are MNHNS and SASEGT. Deletions cut 3 bases from V and 2 bases from J, with 8 bases between. The CDR3: CASSDGQTYEQYV. The CDR3 bases are TGTGCCAGCAGTGATGGTCAGACCTACGAGCAGTACGTC.

The V call is TRBV5-1, the J call TRBJ2-2; 7 bases line up with TRBD1. With V trimmed by 0 bases and J by 2 bases, 4 bases remained unmatched. Germline V gene sequence: CDR1 SGHRS, CDR2 YFSETQ. The CDR3 loop spans 16 amino acids. Written as DNA, the CDR3 is TGCGCCAGCAGCTTGGGGGACAGTGGCAACACCGGGGAGCTGTTTTTT. It encodes CASSLGDSGNTGELFF.

The rearrangement joins TRBV14 to TRBJ2-7; 16 nucleotides match TRBD2. This CDR3 contains 18 residues. Germline CDR1 SGHDN, CDR2 FVKESK. V was clipped by 0 bases and J by 1 base; unmatched bases: 3. The CDR3 DNA follows: TGTGCCAGCAGCCAAGATGGGACTAGCGGGAGGGAATCCTACGAGCAGTACTTC. This encodes CASSQDGTSGRESYEQYF.

This clone has a handful of counts. J is TRBJ1-3 and V is TRBV21-1. TRBV21-1 corresponds to a pseudogene. CDR3 length equals 17 residues. The DNA for the CDR3 is TGTGCCAGCAGCAAAGGGGGGGGCCCCCGCTCTGGAAACACCATATATTTT. Amino acid sequence: CASSKGGGPRSGNTIYF.

The CDR3 DNA sequence: TGTGCCACCAGCAGAGATCGAGGGGGTTGGATGAACACTGAAGCTTTCTTT. Residues: CATSRDRGGWMNTEAFF. The J gene is TRBJ1-1, the V gene TRBV15; the D gene is possibly TRBD1 (6 bases). CDR1 LNHNV and CDR2 YYDKDF come from the germline V gene (reference sequence). This CDR3 contains 17 residues. Trimming cost V 0 bases and J 0 bases, with 14 bases left between them.